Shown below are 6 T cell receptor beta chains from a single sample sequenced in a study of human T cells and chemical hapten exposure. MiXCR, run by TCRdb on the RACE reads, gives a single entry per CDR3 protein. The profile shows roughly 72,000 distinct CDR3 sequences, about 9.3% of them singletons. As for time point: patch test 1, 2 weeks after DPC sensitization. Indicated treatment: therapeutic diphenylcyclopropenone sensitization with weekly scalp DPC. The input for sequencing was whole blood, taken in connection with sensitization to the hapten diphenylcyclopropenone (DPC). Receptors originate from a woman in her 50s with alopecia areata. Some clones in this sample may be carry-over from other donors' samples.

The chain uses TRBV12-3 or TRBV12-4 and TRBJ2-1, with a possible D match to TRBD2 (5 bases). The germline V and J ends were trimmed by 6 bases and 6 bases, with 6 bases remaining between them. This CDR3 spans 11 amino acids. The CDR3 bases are TGTGCCAGCAGGGCGGGCAATGAGCAGTTCTTC. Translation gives CASRAGNEQFF.

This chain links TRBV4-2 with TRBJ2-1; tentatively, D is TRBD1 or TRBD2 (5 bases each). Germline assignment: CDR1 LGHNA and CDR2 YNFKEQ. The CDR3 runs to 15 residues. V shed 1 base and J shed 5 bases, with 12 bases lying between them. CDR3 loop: CASSQVGGPNNEQFF. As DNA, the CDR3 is TGTGCCAGCAGCCAAGTTGGGGGTCCTAACAATGAGCAGTTCTTC.

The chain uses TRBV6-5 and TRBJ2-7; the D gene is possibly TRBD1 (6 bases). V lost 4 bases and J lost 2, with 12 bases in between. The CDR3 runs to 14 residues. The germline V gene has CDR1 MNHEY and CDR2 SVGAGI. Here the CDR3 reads CASSFHRDTYEQYF. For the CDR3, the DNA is TGTGCCAGCAGTTTCCATCGGGACACCTACGAGCAGTACTTC.

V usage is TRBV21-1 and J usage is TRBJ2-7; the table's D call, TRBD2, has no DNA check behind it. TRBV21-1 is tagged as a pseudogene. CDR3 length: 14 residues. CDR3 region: CASREASGSYEQYF. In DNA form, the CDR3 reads TGTGCCAGCCGGGAGGCTAGCGGCTCCTACGAGCAGTACTTC.

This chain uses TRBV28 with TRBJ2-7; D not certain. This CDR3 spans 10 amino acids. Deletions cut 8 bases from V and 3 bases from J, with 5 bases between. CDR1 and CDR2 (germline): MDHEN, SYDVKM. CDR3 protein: CASGYYEQYF. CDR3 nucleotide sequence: TGTGCCAGCGGCTACTACGAGCAGTACTTC.

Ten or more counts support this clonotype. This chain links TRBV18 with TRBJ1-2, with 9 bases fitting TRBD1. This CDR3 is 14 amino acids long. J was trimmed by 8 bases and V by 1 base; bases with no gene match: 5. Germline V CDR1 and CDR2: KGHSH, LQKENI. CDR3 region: CASSPLTGGDGYTF. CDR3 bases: TGTGCCAGCTCACCACTGACAGGGGGAGACGGCTACACCTTC.